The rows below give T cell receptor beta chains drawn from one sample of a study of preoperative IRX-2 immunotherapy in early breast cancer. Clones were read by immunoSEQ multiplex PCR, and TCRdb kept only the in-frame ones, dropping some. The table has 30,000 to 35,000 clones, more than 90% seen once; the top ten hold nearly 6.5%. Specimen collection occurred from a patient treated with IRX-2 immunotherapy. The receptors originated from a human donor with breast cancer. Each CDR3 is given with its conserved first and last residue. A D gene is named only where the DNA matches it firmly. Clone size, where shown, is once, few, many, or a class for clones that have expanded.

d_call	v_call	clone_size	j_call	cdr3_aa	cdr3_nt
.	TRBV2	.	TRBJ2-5	CALLNIERGETQYF	TGTGCCCTCCTAAATATTGAGCGAGGAGAGACCCAGTACTTC
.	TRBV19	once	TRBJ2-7	CASGRNSYEQYF	TGTGCCAGTGGCAGGAACTCCTACGAGCAGTACTTC
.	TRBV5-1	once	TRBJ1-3	CASSLEGTGNTIYF	TGCGCCAGCAGCTTAGAGGGGACTGGAAACACCATATATTTT
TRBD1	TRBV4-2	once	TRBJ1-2	CASSEDRVGRGYTF	TGTGCCAGCAGCGAAGACAGGGTGGGAAGAGGCTACACCTTC
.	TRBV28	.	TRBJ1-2	CASSRTRRYGYTF	TGTGCCAGCAGTCGGACCCGGAGGTATGGCTACACCTTC
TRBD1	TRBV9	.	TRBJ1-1	CASSVRGLITEAFF	TGTGCCAGCAGCGTTAGGGGGCTGATCACTGAAGCTTTCTTT
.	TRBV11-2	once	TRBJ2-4	CASSLEGARENIQYF	TGTGCCAGCAGCTTAGAGGGGGCAAGGGAAAACATTCAGTACTTC
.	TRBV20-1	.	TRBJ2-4	CSANPGNIQYF	TGCAGTGCTAACCCTGGAAACATTCAGTACTTC
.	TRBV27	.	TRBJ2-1	CASSQGHIAYNEQFF	TGTGCCAGCAGCCAGGGACATATTGCCTACAATGAGCAGTTCTTC
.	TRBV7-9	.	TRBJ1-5	CASSLDGPHPQHF	TGTGCCAGCAGCTTAGACGGACCCCACCCCCAGCATTTT
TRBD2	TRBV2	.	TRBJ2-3	CASSGRLAGFTDTQYF	TGTGCCAGCAGTGGAAGACTAGCGGGATTCACAGATACGCAGTATTTT
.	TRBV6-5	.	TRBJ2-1	CASRGRPQGNEQFF	TGTGCCAGCAGGGGACGACCTCAGGGCAATGAGCAGTTCTTC
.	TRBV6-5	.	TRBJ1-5	CASSYRRDRGPQHF	TGTGCCAGCAGTTACCGACGGGATCGCGGGCCCCAGCATTTT
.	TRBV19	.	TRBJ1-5	CATSWARGDQPQHF	TGTGCCACCTCCTGGGCCAGAGGAGATCAGCCCCAGCATTTT
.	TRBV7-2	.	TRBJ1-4	CASSLGGSRSNEKLFF	TGTGCCAGCAGCTTAGGAGGGAGTCGGAGTAATGAAAAACTGTTTTTT
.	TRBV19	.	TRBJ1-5	CASSIKDRRYSNQPQHF	TGTGCCAGTAGTATCAAGGACAGAAGGTATAGCAATCAGCCCCAGCATTTT
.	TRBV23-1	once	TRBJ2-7	CASSQSQGPLYEQYF	TGCGCCAGCAGTCAATCCCAGGGCCCCCTTTACGAGCAGTACTTC
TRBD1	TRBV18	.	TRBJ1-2	CASSPQGTGDGYTF	TGTGCCAGCTCACCACAGGGGACAGGGGATGGCTACACCTTC
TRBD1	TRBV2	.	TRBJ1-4	CASSEAQGGVDEKLFF	TGTGCCAGCAGTGAAGCCCAGGGGGGGGTAGATGAAAAACTGTTTTTT
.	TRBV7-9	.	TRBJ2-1	CASSFRNEQFF	TGTGCCAGCAGCTTCCGCAATGAGCAGTTCTTC
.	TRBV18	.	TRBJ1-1	CASSQDFGGTEAFF	TGTGCCAGCTCACAAGATTTCGGGGGCACTGAAGCTTTCTTT
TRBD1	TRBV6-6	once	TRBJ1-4	CASREGQGRLFF	TGTGCCAGCAGGGAAGGACAGGGAAGACTGTTTTTT
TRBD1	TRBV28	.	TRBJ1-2	CASNDRGSGPFNYGYTF	TGTGCCAGCAACGACAGGGGGAGTGGGCCCTTTAACTATGGCTACACCTTC
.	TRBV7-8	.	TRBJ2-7	CASSEVGYEQYF	TGTGCCAGCAGCGAAGTCGGCTACGAGCAGTACTTC
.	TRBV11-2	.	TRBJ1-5	CASSLGGNPHQPQHF	TGTGCCAGCAGCCTGGGAGGCAACCCGCATCAGCCCCAGCATTTT
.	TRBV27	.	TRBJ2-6	CASSYGSGANVLTF	TGTGCCAGCAGTTATGGCTCTGGGGCCAACGTCCTGACTTTC
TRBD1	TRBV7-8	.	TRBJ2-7	CASSLDRGPYEQYF	TGTGCCAGCAGCTTGGACAGGGGGCCCTACGAGCAGTACTTC
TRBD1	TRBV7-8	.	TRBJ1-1	CASSPMSRTGGSVGNTEAFF	TGTGCCAGCAGCCCCATGTCCAGGACAGGGGGAAGTGTGGGGAACACTGAAGCTTTCTTT
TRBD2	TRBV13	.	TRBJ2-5	CASSSPSGSYQETQYF	TGTGCCAGCAGCTCACCTAGCGGGTCGTACCAAGAGACCCAGTACTTC
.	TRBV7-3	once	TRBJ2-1	CASSPTILNEQFF	TGTGCCAGCAGCCCGACTATCCTGAATGAGCAGTTCTTC
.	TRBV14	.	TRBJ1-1	CASSPLLHTEAFF	TGTGCCAGCAGCCCTTTGTTACACACTGAAGCTTTCTTT
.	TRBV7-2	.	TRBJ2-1	CASSAHHNEQFF	TGTGCCAGCAGCGCCCACCACAATGAGCAGTTCTTC
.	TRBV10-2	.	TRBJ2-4	CASSTQGGLAKNIQYF	TGCGCCAGCAGCACCCAGGGGGGGTTGGCCAAAAACATTCAGTACTTC
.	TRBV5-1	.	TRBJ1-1	CASRTQGAKNTEAFF	TGCGCCAGCAGGACCCAAGGGGCTAAAAACACTGAAGCTTTCTTT
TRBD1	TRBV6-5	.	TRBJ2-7	CASKPGQVSYEQYF	TGTGCCAGCAAGCCGGGACAGGTCTCCTACGAGCAGTACTTC
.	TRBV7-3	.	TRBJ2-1	CASSPQGSYNEQFF	TGTGCCAGCAGCCCACAAGGCTCCTACAATGAGCAGTTCTTC
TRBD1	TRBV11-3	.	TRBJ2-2	CASSSTTGAGTGELFF	TGTGCCAGCAGCTCCACGACAGGGGCGGGCACCGGGGAGCTGTTTTTT
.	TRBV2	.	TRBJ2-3	CASKIDSTDTQYF	TGTGCCAGCAAGATAGACAGCACAGATACGCAGTATTTT
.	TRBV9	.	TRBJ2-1	CASSVGFRPSYNEQFF	TGTGCCAGCAGCGTAGGTTTCCGCCCCAGTTACAATGAGCAGTTCTTC
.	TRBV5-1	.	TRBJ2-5	CASSPTGEGTQYF	TGCGCCAGCAGTCCGACAGGGGAGGGGACCCAGTACTTC
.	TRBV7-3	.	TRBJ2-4	CASRTPAARDIQYF	TGTGCCAGCAGGACCCCAGCGGCGCGGGACATTCAGTACTTC
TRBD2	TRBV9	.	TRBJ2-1	CASSGTSGRDEQFF	TGTGCCAGCAGCGGGACTAGCGGGCGCGATGAGCAGTTCTTC
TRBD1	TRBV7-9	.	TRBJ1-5	CASSFEGGKPQHF	TGTGCCAGCAGCTTTGAAGGGGGCAAGCCCCAGCATTTT
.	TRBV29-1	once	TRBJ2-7	CSVKEILGHEQYF	TGCAGCGTCAAAGAGATCCTGGGACACGAGCAGTACTTC
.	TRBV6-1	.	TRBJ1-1	CASIPANPHQTAFF	TGTGCCAGCATCCCAGCCAACCCCCACCAAACGGCTTTCTTT
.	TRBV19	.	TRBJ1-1	CASSRKGFRGAEAFF	TGTGCCAGTAGTCGAAAGGGGTTTAGGGGGGCTGAAGCTTTCTTT
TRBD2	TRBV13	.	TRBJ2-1	CASSFQRDRREQFF	TGTGCCAGCAGCTTCCAGCGGGATAGGAGGGAGCAGTTCTTC
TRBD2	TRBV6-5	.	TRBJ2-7	CASTKREGYEQYF	TGTGCCAGCACTAAGCGGGAGGGTTACGAGCAGTACTTC
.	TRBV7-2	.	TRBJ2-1	CASSLVLRSYNEQFF	TGTGCCAGCAGCTTAGTCCTCCGCTCCTACAATGAGCAGTTCTTC
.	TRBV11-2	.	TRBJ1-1	CASSLRLRRDTEAFF	TGTGCCAGCAGCTTAAGGCTCCGGCGGGACACTGAAGCTTTCTTT
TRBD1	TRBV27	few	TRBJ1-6	CASRGTGGSPLHF	TGTGCCAGCAGAGGGACAGGCGGCTCACCCCTCCACTTT
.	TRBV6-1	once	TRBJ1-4	CASSVIQDEKLFF	TGTGCCAGCAGCGTTATCCAGGACGAAAAACTGTTTTTT